This TCR beta chain derives from a study of blood T cell repertoires in COVID-19. For the study at large: Samples came from the United States, Italy and Spain, spanning acute and convalescent COVID-19. T cells, B-cell-depleted T cells, or PBMCs supplied cDNA or gDNA.

The CDR3 has 13 residues. V lost 6 bases to trimming and J lost 6 bases, with 11 bases between them. The method was immunoSEQ multiplex PCR; TCRdb's version includes in-frame clones alone and lacks a portion of them. The sample shows 85,000 to 130,000 clones, approximately 93% of them seen only once. The chain employs TRBV12-3 or TRBV12-4 and TRBJ2-2; TRBD2 might be the D (6 bases). This TCR was recovered from a man aged 60-69 years with acute or convalescent COVID-19. Sequencing input: peripheral blood. The chain's CDR3 is CASSLGGAGELFF. The CDR3 bases are TGTGCCAGCAGCCTCGGGGGAGCCGGGGAGCTGTTTTTT.